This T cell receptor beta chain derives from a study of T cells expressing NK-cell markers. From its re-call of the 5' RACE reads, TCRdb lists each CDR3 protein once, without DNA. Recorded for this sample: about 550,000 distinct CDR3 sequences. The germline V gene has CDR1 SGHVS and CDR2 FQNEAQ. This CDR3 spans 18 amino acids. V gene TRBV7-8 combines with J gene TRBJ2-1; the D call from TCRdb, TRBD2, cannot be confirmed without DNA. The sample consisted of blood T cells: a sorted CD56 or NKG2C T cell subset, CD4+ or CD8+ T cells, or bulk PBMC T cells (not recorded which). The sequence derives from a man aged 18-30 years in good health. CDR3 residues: CASSLEGPAVISYNEQFF.